This T cell receptor (beta chain) was obtained from a study of cytomegalovirus exposure and HLA in healthy donors. PCR was performed using 60 Vbeta and 13 Jbeta primers. TCRdb's copy holds only in-frame clones and misses some; the assay was immunoSEQ multiplex PCR. The table shows 100,000 to 150,000 clones, with around 80% occurring only once. Specimen: PBMCs. The clonotype comes from a female donor in good health and CMV-seronegative.

CDR3 amino acids: CASRGQAGDTQYF. CDR3 DNA: TGCGCCAGCAGGGGACAGGCGGGAGATACGCAGTATTTT. The V and J genes are TRBV10-1 and TRBJ2-3; 8 bases agree with TRBD1. The V and J ends lost 6 bases and 5 bases, in that order; junction bases with no gene match: 4. The CDR3 runs 13 residues. Germline CDR1 is WNHNN and CDR2 is SYGVQD (reference sequence).